This T cell receptor beta chain appears in the sequencing data of a study of metastatic and nonmetastatic thyroid tumors. About the study: Comparison of repertoires was carried out across blood and tumor or nodule tissue from malignant and benign thyroid patients.

This clone was observed at least ten times. The CDR3 has 14 amino acids. Germline CDR1 reads LNHDA; CDR2 reads SQIVND (reference sequence). Between the trimmed V and J ends, which lost 5 bases and 4 bases, there was a span of 14 bases. TCRdb reassembled clones from the PCR reads with MiXCR. The sample shows 35,000 to 40,000 clones, roughly 20% of them seen only once. Thyroid surgery had not been preceded by any treatment in any patient. V and J are TRBV19 and TRBJ1-2; D gene ambiguous. The sequence was collected from a female donor with papillary thyroid cancer or a benign thyroid nodule (not recorded which). Some clones in this sample may be carry-over from other donors' samples. Sequencing used blood. CDR3 nucleotides: TGTGCCAGTAGTTCGGAGGCCAGGAGCTATGGCTACACCTTC. As protein: CASSSEARSYGYTF.